A single sample gave rise to the 28 T cell receptor beta chains below, sequenced in a study of cytomegalovirus exposure and HLA in healthy donors. PCR was performed using 60 Vbeta and 13 Jbeta primers. Only in-frame clones appear in the TCRdb table, and some are missing; sequencing was by immunoSEQ multiplex PCR. The sample has around 150,000 clones; approximately 80% are singletons. The sequenced material came from PBMCs. The receptors were sampled from a man younger than 40 in good health and CMV-seronegative.

This CDR3 is CAWSPPSTTVSGNTIYF. CDR3 coding DNA: TGTGCCTGGAGTCCCCCTAGCACGACGGTCTCTGGAAACACCATATATTTT. This sequence joins TRBV30 and TRBJ1-3; D uncertain. The CDR3 covers 17 residues. Germline V gene data show CDR1 as GTSNPN and CDR2 as SVGIG (reference sequence). Trimming shortened V by 2 bases and J by 0 bases, and 17 bases separated the two germline ends.

The chain joins TRBV5-3 to TRBJ2-1; 9 positions match TRBD2. TRBV5-3 is marked as an open reading frame, function uncertain. This CDR3 comprises 18 residues. The V gene end was trimmed by 2 bases and the J gene end by 4 bases; junction bases not matched to a gene: 13. CDR3 DNA sequence: TGTGCCAGAAGCTTAGGGACTAGCTCCCCACTCCTTTACAATGAGCAGTTCTTC. Amino acids: CARSLGTSSPLLYNEQFF.

This chain's CDR3 is CASSFRLAKNTGELFF. CDR3 nucleotides: TGCGCCAGCAGTTTTCGACTAGCGAAGAACACCGGGGAGCTGTTTTTT. The chain joins TRBV4-1 to TRBJ2-2, with TRBD2 matching 8 bases. V gave up 6 bases and J gave up 1 base; unmatched junction bases: 7. The CDR3 runs 16 residues. Germline V gene lookup returns CDR1 MGHRA and CDR2 YSYEKL.

The chain carries TRBV25-1 and TRBJ1-1; D may be TRBD1 (5 bases). CDR1 is MGHDK and CDR2 is SYGVNS in the germline V gene. This CDR3 contains 13 residues. V was clipped by 6 bases and J by 3 bases, with 11 bases between them. CDR3 amino acids: CASSHPGYTEAFF. The CDR3 DNA reads as TGTGCCAGCAGCCATCCAGGGTACACTGAAGCTTTCTTT.

This clone was detected only once. J is TRBJ2-3 and V is TRBV7-2, with D tentatively TRBD2 (6 bases). The germline V and J ends were trimmed by 1 base and 1 base, with 9 bases remaining between them. The CDR3 is made up of 15 amino acids. Germline assignment: CDR1 SGHTA and CDR2 FQGNSA. In DNA, the CDR3 is TGTGCCAGCAGCTTAGATGGAGGGGGCACAGATACGCAGTATTTT. As protein: CASSLDGGGTDTQYF.

This clone occurred once. The chain's CDR3 is CASTDGQRQETQYF. The CDR3 DNA follows: TGTGCCAGCACCGACGGACAGCGACAAGAGACCCAGTACTTC. This chain connects TRBV6-5 to TRBJ2-5; D might be TRBD1 (6 bases). This CDR3 comprises 14 residues. Trimming pared 7 bases from V and 2 bases from J, leaving 14 bases between. CDR1 is MNHEY and CDR2 is SVGAGI in the germline V gene.

In its sample, this clone was seen once. The gene calls are TRBV7-2 and TRBJ2-7; 9 bases fit TRBD2. The length of the CDR3 is 15 residues. The germline CDR1 and CDR2 sequences are SGHTA and FQGNSA. Unmatched junction bases numbered 5, after V lost 5 bases and J lost 0 bases. In DNA form, the CDR3 reads TGTGCCAGCAGCCCGACTAGCGGAAGCTCCTACGAGCAGTACTTC. Translating gives CASSPTSGSSYEQYF.

With regard to this clone: The sample has other DNA sequences that encode this CDR3 too. The CDR3 DNA sequence: TGTGCCAGCAGTGGACTAGCGGGAGGCACAGATACGCAGTATTTT. As protein: CASSGLAGGTDTQYF. The chain couples TRBV6-1 to TRBJ2-3, with TRBD2 matching 12 bases. V lost 4 bases and J lost 1; bases outside the gene matches: 0. CDR3 size: 15 residues. Germline CDR1 and CDR2: MNHNS and SASEGT.

The gene calls are TRBV5-1 and TRBJ2-7; TRBD1 agrees at 8 bases. Germline V CDR1 and CDR2: SGHRS, YFSETQ. V was pared by 4 bases and J by 7 bases, with 10 bases of the junction left unmatched. The CDR3 length is 14 residues. For the CDR3, the DNA is TGCGCCAGCAGCCCACAGGGGGACAACGGAGAGCAGTACTTC. Protein product: CASSPQGDNGEQYF.

V is TRBV21-1 and J is TRBJ2-5; the listed D gene, TRBD2, was not tested against the DNA. TRBV21-1 is labeled a pseudogene. The CDR3 spans 16 residues. The CDR3 loop is CASIRGTSGGQETQYF. As DNA, the CDR3 is TGTGCCAGCATAAGGGGGACTAGCGGGGGACAAGAGACCCAGTACTTC.

The rearrangement links TRBV7-2 to TRBJ2-6, with D hard to call. V lost 9 bases and J 2 bases, leaving 8 bases between the germline ends. Per the germline V gene, CDR1 is SGHTA and CDR2 is FQGNSA. CDR3 length: 13 residues. The CDR3 DNA reads as TGTGCCAGTCAGTTCGCTGGGGCCAACGTCCTGACTTTC. This sequence encodes CASQFAGANVLTF.

The CDR3 sequence is CASGARGYGYTF. In DNA, the CDR3 is TGTGCCAGCGGGGCCCGTGGGTATGGCTACACCTTC. The V call is TRBV2, the J call TRBJ1-2; a weak D match, TRBD1 (5 bases). The germline gives CDR1 SNHLY, CDR2 FYNNEI. This CDR3 is built from 12 residues. Trimming shortened V by 8 bases and J by 5 bases, and 12 bases separated the two germline ends.

The chain employs TRBV10-1 and TRBJ2-2; TRBD1 is a possible D gene (5 bases). V gave up 2 bases and J gave up 4 bases, with 8 bases separating them. CDR1 is WNHNN and CDR2 is SYGVQD in the germline V gene (reference sequence). The CDR3 is 14 amino acids. CDR3 protein: CASSEHRSTGELFF. The DNA of the CDR3 is TGCGCCAGCAGTGAGCACAGGAGCACCGGGGAGCTGTTTTTT.

V usage is TRBV28 and J usage is TRBJ2-1; D possibly corresponds to TRBD2 (5 bases). Germline V CDR1 and CDR2: MDHEN, SYDVKM. The CDR3 covers 16 residues. Trimming pared 0 bases from V and 5 bases from J, leaving 14 bases between. The CDR3 here is CASSLWAAGHNNEQFF. The CDR3 DNA sequence: TGTGCCAGCAGTTTATGGGCGGCGGGCCATAACAATGAGCAGTTCTTC. Looking up the rest from reference TRBV28 and TRBJ2-1 gives the full variable domain: DVKVTQSSRYLVKRTGEKVFLECVQDMDHENMFWYRQDPGLGLRLIYFSYDVKMKEKGDIPEGYSVSREKKERFSLILESASTNQTSMYLCASSLWAAGHNNEQFFGPGTRLTVL.

V usage is TRBV5-5 and J usage is TRBJ2-5, with TRBD2 as a possible D gene (5 bases). CDR3 length equals 14 residues. Germline values: CDR1 SGHKS, CDR2 YYEKEE (reference sequence). Trimming took off 2 bases at V and 4 bases at J, with 12 bases between the two ends. CDR3 amino acids: CASSLWGVRETQYF. DNA for the CDR3: TGTGCCAGCAGCTTATGGGGAGTGCGAGAGACCCAGTACTTC.

The V gene is TRBV28, the J gene TRBJ1-2, with a weak D call TRBD1 (5 bases). There are 13 residues in the CDR3. Per germline, CDR1 MDHEN and CDR2 SYDVKM. V gave up 6 bases and J gave up 4 bases, with 12 bases separating them. The DNA for the CDR3 is TGTGCCAGCAGAGGGGAGGCGATCTATGGCTACACCTTC. Protein sequence: CASRGEAIYGYTF.

The J gene is TRBJ1-5, the V gene TRBV19, with 11 bases matching TRBD1. CDR1 LNHDA and CDR2 SQIVND come from the germline V gene (reference sequence). The junction had 11 bases not matched to a gene; V was cut back by 7 bases and J by 6 bases. This CDR3 contains 16 residues. The CDR3 DNA is TGTGCCAGTACCAGGACAGGGGGCGCGCCTCTTCAGCCCCAGCATTTT. Protein product: CASTRTGGAPLQPQHF.

This clone was picked up many times. This chain links TRBV7-2 with TRBJ1-5; unclear D gene. This CDR3 has 14 residues. CDR1 is SGHTA and CDR2 is FQGNSA in the germline V gene. The V end lost 5 bases, the J end lost 3 bases, and 11 bases lay between the germline ends. The CDR3, as DNA: TGTGCCAGCAGCCCAGACGGGAACAATCAGCCCCAGCATTTT. Translating it yields CASSPDGNNQPQHF. Complete variable domain (other parts from reference TRBV7-2 and TRBJ1-5): GAGVSQSPSNKVTEKGKDVELRCDPISGHTALYWYRQSLGQGLEFLIYFQGNSAPDKSGLPSDRFSAERTGGSVSTLTIQRTQQEDSAVYLCASSPDGNNQPQHFGDGTRLSIL.

This clone is a singleton in its sample. The chain carries TRBV9 and TRBJ2-5; 11 bases map to TRBD2. Germline V gene lookup returns CDR1 SGDLS and CDR2 YYNGEE. With 4 bases clipped from V and 0 bases from J, the junction kept 11 bases outside the gene matches. The CDR3 is made up of 18 amino acids. CDR3 coding DNA: TGTGCCAGCAGCCCCCGTCTAGCGGGAGGACCAAACCAAGAGACCCAGTACTTC. As protein: CASSPRLAGGPNQETQYF.

This chain connects TRBV30 to TRBJ1-2; possibly TRBD1 for D (6 bases). The CDR3 has 15 amino acids. V was trimmed by 0 bases and J by 5 bases, leaving 16 bases between them. The germline gives CDR1 GTSNPN, CDR2 SVGIG (reference sequence). CDR3 residues: CAWSVPDRWQYGYTF. The CDR3 coding sequence is TGTGCCTGGAGTGTGCCCGACAGGTGGCAATATGGCTACACCTTC.

The chain couples TRBV7-8 to TRBJ2-6; D remains ambiguous. The V gene lost 4 bases and the J gene lost 4 bases, with 5 bases spanning the gap. The CDR3 runs to 13 residues. CDR1 and CDR2 from the germline V gene are SGHVS and FQNEAQ. CDR3 bases: TGTGCCAGCAGCTCCGGGGGGGCCAACGTCCTGACTTTC. The encoded protein is CASSSGGANVLTF.

This CDR3 reads CASSFSGSDFDEQYF. The CDR3 DNA is TGTGCCAGCAGCTTTAGCGGGAGCGATTTCGACGAGCAGTACTTC. The chain is built from TRBV4-2 and TRBJ2-7; 9 nucleotides match TRBD2. V was clipped by 5 bases and J by 5 bases; unmatched bases: 10. The CDR3 totals 15 residues. The germline V gene encodes CDR1 LGHNA and CDR2 YNFKEQ.

The genes are TRBV29-1 and TRBJ1-2, with a weak D call TRBD1 (6 bases). Germline CDR1 is SQVTM and CDR2 is ANQGSEA. Trimming took off 6 bases at V and 7 bases at J, with 12 bases between the two ends. The CDR3 runs 11 residues. In nucleotides, the CDR3 is TGCAGCGTGCACAGGGCTTCTGGCTACACCTTC. As protein: CSVHRASGYTF.

V usage is TRBV5-1 and J usage is TRBJ2-1; perhaps TRBD2 as D (5 bases). CDR3 size: 13 residues. V lost 3 bases to trimming and J lost 9 bases, with 13 bases between them. Germline lookup yields CDR1 SGHRS and CDR2 YFSETQ. CDR3 nucleotide sequence: TGCGCCAGCAGCTCCGAAACTAGAGTTGAGCAGTTCTTC. Residues: CASSSETRVEQFF.

The J gene is TRBJ2-7, the V gene TRBV28; 9 bases map to TRBD2. The V gene end was trimmed by 5 bases and the J gene end by 1 base; junction bases not matched to a gene: 6. The germline CDR1 and CDR2 sequences are MDHEN and SYDVKM. The CDR3 has 15 amino acids. CDR3 in amino acids: CASSHDAGGSYEQYF. CDR3 DNA sequence: TGTGCCAGCAGTCACGACGCGGGGGGGTCCTACGAGCAGTACTTC.

V usage is TRBV9 and J usage is TRBJ2-1; 11 nucleotides agree with TRBD2. V shed 0 bases, J shed 6 bases, and the junction held 5 bases outside the gene matches. The CDR3 is 16 residues long. Germline V gene sequence: CDR1 SGDLS, CDR2 YYNGEE. The CDR3 reads CASSVGLTSGSNEQFF. CDR3 nucleotide sequence: TGTGCCAGCAGCGTAGGTTTAACTAGCGGGAGCAATGAGCAGTTCTTC.

The rearrangement uses TRBV7-9 and TRBJ2-2, with a tentative D call TRBD1 (6 bases). The CDR3 sequence is 11 residues long. The V end was cut by 11 bases, the J end by 7 bases, with 11 bases between. Germline-derived CDR1 and CDR2 are SEHNR and FQNEAQ (reference sequence). The CDR3 nucleotides are TGTGCCGTTACAGGGAGCGGGGAGCTGTTTTTT. It encodes CAVTGSGELFF.

This clone was seen a few times. The genes are TRBV10-3 and TRBJ2-7; 14 bases align to TRBD2. The V gene's germline CDR1 is ENHRY and CDR2 SYGVKD. The V and J ends lost 0 bases and 5 bases, in that order; junction bases with no gene match: 9. The CDR3 runs 18 residues. CDR3 sequence (DNA): TGTGCCATCAGTGAGTCAAGGACAGGGACTAGCGGGAGCCACGAGCAGTACTTC. It codes for CAISESRTGTSGSHEQYF.